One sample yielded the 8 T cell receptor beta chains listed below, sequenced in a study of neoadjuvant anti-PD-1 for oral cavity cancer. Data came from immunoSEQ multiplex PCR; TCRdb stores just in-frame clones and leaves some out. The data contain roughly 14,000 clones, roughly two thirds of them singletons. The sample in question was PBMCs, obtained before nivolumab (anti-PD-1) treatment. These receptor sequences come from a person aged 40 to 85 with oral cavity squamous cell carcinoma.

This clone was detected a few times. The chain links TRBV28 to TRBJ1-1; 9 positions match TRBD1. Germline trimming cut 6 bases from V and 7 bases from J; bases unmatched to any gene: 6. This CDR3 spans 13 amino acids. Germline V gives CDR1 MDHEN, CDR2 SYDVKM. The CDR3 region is CASRKQGAGEAFF. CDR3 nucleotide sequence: TGTGCCAGCAGGAAACAGGGGGCTGGTGAAGCTTTCTTT. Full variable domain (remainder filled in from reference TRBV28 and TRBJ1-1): DVKVTQSSRYLVKRTGEKVFLECVQDMDHENMFWYRQDPGLGLRLIYFSYDVKMKEKGDIPEGYSVSREKKERFSLILESASTNQTSMYLCASRKQGAGEAFFGQGTRLTVV.

CDR3 amino acids: CASSVWREVRTDTQYF. Here the CDR3 DNA reads TGTGCCAGCAGCGTTTGGCGGGAGGTCCGCACAGATACGCAGTATTTT. This rearrangement joins TRBV9 to TRBJ2-3; 8 nucleotides line up with TRBD2. This CDR3 contains 16 residues. V was clipped by 2 bases and J by 1 base; unmatched bases: 6. In germline, CDR1 is SGDLS, CDR2 YYNGEE. Filled out from reference TRBV9 and TRBJ2-3, the complete variable domain reads DSGVTQTPKHLITATGQRVTLRCSPRSGDLSVYWYQQSLDQGLQFLIQYYNGEERAKGNILERFSAQQFPDLHSELNLSSLELGDSALYFCASSVWREVRTDTQYFGPGTRLTVL.

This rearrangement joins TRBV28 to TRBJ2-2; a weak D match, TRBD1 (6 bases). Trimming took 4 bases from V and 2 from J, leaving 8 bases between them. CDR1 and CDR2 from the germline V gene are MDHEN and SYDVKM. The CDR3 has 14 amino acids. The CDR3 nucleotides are TGTGCCAGCAGTTCGGGGACAAACACCGGGGAGCTGTTTTTT. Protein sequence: CASSSGTNTGELFF.

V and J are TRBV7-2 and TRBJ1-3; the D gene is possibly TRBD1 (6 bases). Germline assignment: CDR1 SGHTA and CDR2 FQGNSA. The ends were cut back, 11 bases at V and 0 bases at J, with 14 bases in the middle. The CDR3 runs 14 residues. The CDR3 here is CASHQQGSGNTIYF. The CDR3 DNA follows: TGTGCCTCACACCAACAGGGCTCTGGAAACACCATATATTTT.

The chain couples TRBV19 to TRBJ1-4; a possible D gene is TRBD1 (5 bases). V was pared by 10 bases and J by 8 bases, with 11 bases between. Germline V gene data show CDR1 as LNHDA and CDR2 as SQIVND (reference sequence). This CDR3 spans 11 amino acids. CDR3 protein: CAIGEREKLFF. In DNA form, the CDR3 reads TGTGCCATAGGGGAGCGGGAAAAACTGTTTTTT.

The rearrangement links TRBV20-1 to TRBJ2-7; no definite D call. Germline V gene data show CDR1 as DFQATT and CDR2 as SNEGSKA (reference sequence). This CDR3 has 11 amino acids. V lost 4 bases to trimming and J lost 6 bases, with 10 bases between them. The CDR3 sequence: CSAMRTGEQYF. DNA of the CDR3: TGCAGTGCTATGAGGACGGGCGAGCAGTACTTC.

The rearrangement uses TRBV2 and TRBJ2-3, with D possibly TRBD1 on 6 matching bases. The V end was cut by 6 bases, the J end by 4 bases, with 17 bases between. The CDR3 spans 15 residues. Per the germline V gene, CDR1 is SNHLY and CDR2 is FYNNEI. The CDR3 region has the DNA TGTGCCAGCAGAAGGGACGTCGACAGGTCAGATACGCAGTATTTT. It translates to CASRRDVDRSDTQYF.

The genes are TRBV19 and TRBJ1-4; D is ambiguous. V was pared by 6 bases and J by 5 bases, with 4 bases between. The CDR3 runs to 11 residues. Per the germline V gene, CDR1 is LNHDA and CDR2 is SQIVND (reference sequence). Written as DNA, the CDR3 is TGTGCCAGTAGGACGAATGAAAAACTGTTTTTT. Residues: CASRTNEKLFF.